A single sample gave rise to the 20 T cell receptor beta chains below, sequenced in a study of PD-1 blockade in classical Hodgkin lymphoma. Time point defined: cycle 4 day 1 (C4D1), after less than 7 weeks of nivolumab. Every patient relapsed after autologous stem cell transplantation, and brentuximab vedotin exposure varied. Here immunoSEQ multiplex PCR was the method, and the copy in TCRdb shows in-frame clones only, minus some. Among approximately 25,000 clones listed, roughly 72% were seen once. Sequences were derived from peripheral blood mononuclear cells (PBMCs), sampled before the fourth cycle of nivolumab. The origin of the receptors is a human donor with classical Hodgkin lymphoma.

The chain joins TRBV6-6 to TRBJ2-7, with D possibly matching TRBD2 (5 bases). Trimming shortened V by 8 bases and J by 0 bases, and 17 bases separated the two germline ends. Germline CDR1 reads MNHNY; CDR2 reads SVGAGI (reference sequence). The CDR3 is 15 amino acids. The CDR3: CASLDLERSSYEQYF. The CDR3 DNA reads TGTGCCAGCCTAGACCTTGAGCGGAGCTCCTACGAGCAGTACTTC.

The V and J genes are TRBV9 and TRBJ2-2; 8 bases line up with TRBD2. The V gene's germline CDR1 is SGDLS and CDR2 YYNGEE. The CDR3 is 15 residues long. The junction had 5 bases not matched to a gene; V was cut back by 1 base and J by 6 bases. The CDR3 spells CASSVTSGGPGELFF. For the CDR3, the DNA is TGTGCCAGCAGCGTAACTAGCGGTGGCCCCGGGGAGCTGTTTTTT.

This chain uses TRBV28 with TRBJ2-7; 8 positions agree with TRBD1. The CDR3 runs 14 residues. The V segment lost 7 bases and the J segment 3 bases; nucleotides outside the gene matches: 8. CDR1 MDHEN and CDR2 SYDVKM come from the germline V gene. The CDR3 sequence is CASTRTGSVYEQYF. DNA for the CDR3: TGTGCCAGCACCCGGACAGGGTCGGTCTACGAGCAGTACTTC.

CDR3 region: CASSYRTANYGYTF. In DNA form, the CDR3 reads TGTGCCAGCAGTTACCGGACAGCTAACTATGGCTACACCTTC. The chain carries TRBV6-8 and TRBJ1-2; TRBD1 might be the D (6 bases). The CDR3 runs to 14 residues. Per germline, CDR1 MNHGY and CDR2 SAAAGT. V lost 2 bases to trimming and J lost 0 bases, with 7 bases between them.

This chain connects TRBV19 to TRBJ1-2, with unresolved D. V was trimmed by 5 bases and J by 2 bases, leaving 21 bases between them. The CDR3 loop spans 17 amino acids. Germline CDR1 and CDR2: LNHDA and SQIVND (reference sequence). The CDR3 DNA reads as TGTGCCAGTAGTCAAACCCCGCACTCCCCTGAAAACTATGGCTACACCTTC. The encoded protein is CASSQTPHSPENYGYTF.

This clone showed up just a few times. V is TRBV9 and J is TRBJ2-5; perhaps TRBD1 as D (6 bases). CDR1 is SGDLS, CDR2 YYNGEE, per germline. The V gene lost 0 bases and the J gene lost 4 bases, with 13 bases spanning the gap. This CDR3 contains 15 residues. CDR3 protein: CASSVGITGRETQYF. DNA for the CDR3: TGTGCCAGCAGCGTAGGAATAACAGGGAGAGAGACCCAGTACTTC.

This clone was seen a single time. The rearrangement links TRBV19 to TRBJ1-1; possibly TRBD1 for D (5 bases). The germline CDR1 and CDR2 sequences are LNHDA and SQIVND (reference sequence). The CDR3 is 14 amino acids. Deletions cut 5 bases from V and 6 bases from J, with 16 bases between. For the CDR3, the DNA is TGTGCCAGTAGTCTCGGGGCCGATGGTTCTGAAGCTTTCTTT. As protein: CASSLGADGSEAFF.

The J gene is TRBJ1-1, the V gene TRBV6-5; 10 bases line up with TRBD1. Germline lookup yields CDR1 MNHEY and CDR2 SVGAGI. The ends lost 6 bases at V and 6 bases at J; junction bases unmatched: 4. This CDR3 has 13 residues. The CDR3: CASRGTGEAEAFF. The CDR3 DNA follows: TGTGCCAGCAGAGGGACAGGGGAGGCTGAAGCTTTCTTT.

The rearrangement joins TRBV15 to TRBJ2-5, with D uncertain. The length of the CDR3 is 15 residues. Looked up from germline, CDR1 is LNHNV and CDR2 is YYDKDF (reference sequence). With 5 bases removed from V and 2 bases from J, the gap between germline ends came to 15 bases. The CDR3: CATSGYDGEQETQYF. The CDR3 DNA follows: TGTGCCACCAGCGGGTACGACGGTGAGCAAGAGACCCAGTACTTC. Complete variable domain (other parts from reference TRBV15 and TRBJ2-5): DAMVIQNPRYQVTQFGKPVTLSCSQTLNHNVMYWYQQKSSQAPKLLFHYYDKDFNNEADTPDNFQSRRPNTSFCFLDIRSPGLGDTAMYLCATSGYDGEQETQYFGPGTRLLVL.

V and J are TRBV7-2 and TRBJ2-5; the D gene is possibly TRBD2 (5 bases). V was cut by 5 bases and J by 5 bases, with 9 bases left in between. Germline CDR1 is SGHTA and CDR2 is FQGNSA. CDR3 length: 12 residues. The CDR3 protein is CASSHGVETQYF. CDR3 nucleotides: TGTGCCAGCAGCCACGGGGTTGAGACCCAGTACTTC.

The V call is TRBV6-5, the J call TRBJ1-2; D unclear. The V gene's germline CDR1 is MNHEY and CDR2 SVGAGI. V was clipped by 5 bases and J by 2 bases, with 6 bases between them. The CDR3 contains 12 residues. This CDR3 reads CASSPQNYGYTF. CDR3 nucleotide sequence: TGTGCCAGCAGTCCTCAGAACTATGGCTACACCTTC.

This clone showed up just once. The chain recombines TRBV5-5 with TRBJ2-1; D may be TRBD1 or TRBD2 (5 bases each). This CDR3 is 14 amino acids long. V lost 3 bases and J 9 bases, leaving 16 bases between the germline ends. Germline assignment: CDR1 SGHKS and CDR2 YYEKEE (reference sequence). As DNA, the CDR3 is TGTGCCAGCAGCTCCGGGACCCTCGGAGGTGAGCAGTTCTTC. Translated: CASSSGTLGGEQFF.

This rearrangement joins TRBV2 to TRBJ2-5, with 7 nucleotides matching TRBD2. V was clipped by 5 bases and J by 5 bases; unmatched bases: 14. Germline CDR1 and CDR2: SNHLY and FYNNEI. CDR3 size: 16 residues. CDR3 in DNA: TGTGCCAGCAGTCCGCCGGGGGAGACTAGCTGGGAGACCCAGTACTTC. This encodes CASSPPGETSWETQYF.

As DNA, the CDR3 is TGCGCCAGCAGCTTAACAGGGACGGGAGGATCACCCCTCCACTTT. It codes for CASSLTGTGGSPLHF. This chain uses TRBV5-1 with TRBJ1-6, with D possibly being TRBD1 (6 bases). This CDR3 is 15 amino acids long. Germline-derived CDR1 and CDR2 are SGHRS and YFSETQ. V was clipped by 2 bases and J by 10 bases, with 16 bases between them.

This clone was counted a few times. The chain uses TRBV5-1 and TRBJ1-6, with unresolved D. Germline CDR1 SGHRS, CDR2 YFSETQ. V was cut by 2 bases and J by 7 bases, with 10 bases left in between. The CDR3 totals 14 residues. DNA for the CDR3: TGCGCCAGCAGCTTAGGGCCGCGGAATTCACCCCTCCACTTT. Translated, it gives CASSLGPRNSPLHF.

The chain links TRBV10-3 to TRBJ2-3; D is unclear. Between the trimmed V and J ends, which lost 0 bases and 2 bases, there was a span of 6 bases. Germline V lookup: CDR1 ENHRY, CDR2 SYGVKD. The CDR3 totals 14 residues. The chain's CDR3 is CAISESTDTDTQYF. In DNA form, the CDR3 reads TGTGCCATCAGTGAGTCAACGGACACAGATACGCAGTATTTT.

The chain has TRBV7-2 and TRBJ2-3; 11 nucleotides line up with TRBD2. The CDR3 sequence is 15 residues long. Unmatched junction bases numbered 1, after V lost 5 bases and J lost 0 bases. Germline-derived CDR1 and CDR2 are SGHTA and FQGNSA. CDR3 DNA: TGTGCCAGCAGCAGACTAGCGGGGAGCACAGATACGCAGTATTTT. It codes for CASSRLAGSTDTQYF. The complete variable domain, with remaining parts taken from reference TRBV7-2 and TRBJ2-3, reads GAGVSQSPSNKVTEKGKDVELRCDPISGHTALYWYRQSLGQGLEFLIYFQGNSAPDKSGLPSDRFSAERTGGSVSTLTIQRTQQEDSAVYLCASSRLAGSTDTQYFGPGTRLTVL.

The V call is TRBV6-6, the J call TRBJ1-4, with unresolved D. The length of the CDR3 is 12 residues. Germline V CDR1 and CDR2: MNHNY, SVGAGI (reference sequence). Trimming removed 7 bases at V and 13 bases at J, with 16 bases between. In nucleotides, the CDR3 is TGTGCCAGCACTGAACCTCAAAGAAGACTGTTTTTT. Its protein product is CASTEPQRRLFF.

The rearrangement joins TRBV6-1 to TRBJ2-7; D is ambiguous. Germline CDR1 and CDR2: MNHNS and SASEGT. The CDR3 runs to 14 residues. With 5 bases removed from V and 0 bases from J, the gap between germline ends came to 11 bases. CDR3 nucleotides: TGTGCCAGCAGTACTACCGGGCCCTCCTACGAGCAGTACTTC. Translated, it gives CASSTTGPSYEQYF.

CDR3 in amino acids: CASKRSGSVDEQYF. The CDR3, as DNA: TGTGCCAGCAAACGTAGCGGGAGTGTCGACGAGCAGTACTTC. The genes are TRBV6-5 and TRBJ2-7; 9 nucleotides match TRBD2. This CDR3 comprises 14 residues. Trimming at V came to 7 bases and at J to 5 bases, leaving 9 bases not matched to a gene. Germline V gives CDR1 MNHEY, CDR2 SVGAGI.